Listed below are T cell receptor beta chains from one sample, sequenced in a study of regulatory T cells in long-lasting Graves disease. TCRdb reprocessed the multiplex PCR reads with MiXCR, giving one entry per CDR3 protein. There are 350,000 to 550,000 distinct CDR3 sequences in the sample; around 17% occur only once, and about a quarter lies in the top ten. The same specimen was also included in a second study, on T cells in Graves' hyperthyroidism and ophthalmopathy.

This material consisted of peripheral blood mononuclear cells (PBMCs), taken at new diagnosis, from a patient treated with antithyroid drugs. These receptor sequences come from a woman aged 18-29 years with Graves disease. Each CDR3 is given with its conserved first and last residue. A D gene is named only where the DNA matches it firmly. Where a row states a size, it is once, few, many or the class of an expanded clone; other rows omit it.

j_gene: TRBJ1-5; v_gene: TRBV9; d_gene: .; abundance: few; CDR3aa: CASSANPGGNQPQHF; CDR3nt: TGTGCCAGCAGCGCCAATCCGGGGGGGAATCAGCCCCAGCATTTT
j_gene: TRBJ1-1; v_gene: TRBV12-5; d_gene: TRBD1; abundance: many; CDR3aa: CASGLITGQGHTEAFF; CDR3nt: TGTGCTAGTGGTTTGATAACGGGACAGGGGCACACTGAAGCTTTCTTT
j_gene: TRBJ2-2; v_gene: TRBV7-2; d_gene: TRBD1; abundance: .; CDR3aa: CASSHRQGGTGELFF; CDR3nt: TGTGCCAGCAGCCATAGACAGGGTGGCACCGGGGAGCTGTTTTTT
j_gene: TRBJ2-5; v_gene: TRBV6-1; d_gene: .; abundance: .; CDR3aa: CASTPPGGPQYF; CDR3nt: TGTGCCAGCACCCCTCCCGGGGGACCCCAGTACTTC
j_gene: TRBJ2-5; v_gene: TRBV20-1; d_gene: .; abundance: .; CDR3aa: CSARDQTHETQYF; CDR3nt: TGCAGTGCTAGAGATCAGACCCACGAGACCCAGTACTTC
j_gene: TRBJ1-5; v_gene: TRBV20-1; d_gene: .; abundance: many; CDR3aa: CSADDRGGNQPQHF; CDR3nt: TGCAGTGCTGACGATCGGGGTGGTAATCAGCCCCAGCATTTT
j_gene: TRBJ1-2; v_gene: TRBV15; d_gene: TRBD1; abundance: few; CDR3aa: CATSRAGQGWRYTF; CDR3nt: TGTGCCACCAGCAGGGCGGGACAGGGTTGGCGCTACACCTTC
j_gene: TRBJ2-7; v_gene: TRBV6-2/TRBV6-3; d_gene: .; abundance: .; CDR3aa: CASSYGIHYEQYF; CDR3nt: TGTGCCAGCAGTTACGGGATCCACTACGAGCAGTACTTC
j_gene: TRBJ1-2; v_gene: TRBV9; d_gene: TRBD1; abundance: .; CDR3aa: CASGRDRRSSNYGYTF; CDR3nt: TGTGCCAGCGGCCGGGACAGGAGATCTAGTAACTATGGCTACACCTTC
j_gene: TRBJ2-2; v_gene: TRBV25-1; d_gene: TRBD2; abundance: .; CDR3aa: CASTGLAGVTGELFF; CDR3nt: TGTGCCAGCACCGGACTAGCGGGAGTCACCGGGGAGCTGTTTTTT
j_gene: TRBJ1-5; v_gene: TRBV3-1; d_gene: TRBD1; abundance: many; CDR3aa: CASSQGAGTGGFQPQHF; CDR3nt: TGTGCCAGCAGCCAAGGGGCCGGGACAGGGGGTTTTCAGCCCCAGCATTTT
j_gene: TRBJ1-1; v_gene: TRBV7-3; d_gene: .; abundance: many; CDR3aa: CASSLIANNEAFF; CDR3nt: TGTGCCAGCAGCTTAATCGCTAACAATGAAGCTTTCTTT
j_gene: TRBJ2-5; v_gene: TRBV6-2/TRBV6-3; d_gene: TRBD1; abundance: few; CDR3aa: CASSSPNRGKETQYF; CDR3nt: TGTGCCAGCAGTTCCCCGAACAGGGGAAAAGAGACCCAGTACTTC
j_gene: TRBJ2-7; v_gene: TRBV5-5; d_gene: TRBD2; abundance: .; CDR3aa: CASSYGTSGSYEQYF; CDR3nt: TGTGCCAGCAGCTATGGGACTAGCGGGAGTTACGAGCAGTACTTC
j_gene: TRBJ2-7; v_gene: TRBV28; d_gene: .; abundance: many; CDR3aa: CASSRQANSYEQYF; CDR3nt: TGTGCCAGCAGTCGACAGGCAAACTCCTACGAGCAGTACTTC
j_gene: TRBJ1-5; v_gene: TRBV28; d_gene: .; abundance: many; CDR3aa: CASRQGGQPQHF; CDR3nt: TGTGCCAGCAGACAGGGTGGTCAGCCCCAGCATTTT
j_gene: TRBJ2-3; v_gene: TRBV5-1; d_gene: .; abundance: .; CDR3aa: CASSLDGVDTQYF; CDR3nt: TGCGCCAGCAGCCTGGATGGGGTTGATACGCAGTATTTT
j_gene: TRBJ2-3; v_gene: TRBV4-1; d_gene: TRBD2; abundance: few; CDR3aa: CASSQDPHTSGGTDTQYF; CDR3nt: TGCGCCAGCAGCCAAGATCCCCATACTAGCGGGGGCACAGATACGCAGTATTTT
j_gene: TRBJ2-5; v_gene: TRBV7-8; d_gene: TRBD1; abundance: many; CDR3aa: CASSLRDRVYF; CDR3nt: TGTGCCAGCAGCTTACGGGACAGGGTGTACTTC
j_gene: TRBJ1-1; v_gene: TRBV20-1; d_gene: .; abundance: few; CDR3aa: CSAQEPAWNTEAFF; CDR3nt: TGCAGTGCGCAGGAGCCGGCCTGGAACACTGAAGCTTTCTTT
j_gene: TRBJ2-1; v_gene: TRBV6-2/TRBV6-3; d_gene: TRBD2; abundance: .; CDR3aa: CASRISGKTSNEQFF; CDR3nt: TGTGCCAGCAGGATAAGCGGGAAAACCAGCAATGAGCAGTTCTTC
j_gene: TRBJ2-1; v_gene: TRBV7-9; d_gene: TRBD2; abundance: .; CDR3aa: CASSLVTSGRGNEQFF; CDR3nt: TGTGCCAGCAGCTTAGTGACTAGCGGGAGAGGGAATGAGCAGTTCTTC
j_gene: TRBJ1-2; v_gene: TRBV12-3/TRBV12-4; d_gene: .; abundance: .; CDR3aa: CASSPRQPSPWHGYTF; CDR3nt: TGTGCCAGCAGTCCCCGACAGCCTTCGCCCTGGCATGGCTACACCTTC
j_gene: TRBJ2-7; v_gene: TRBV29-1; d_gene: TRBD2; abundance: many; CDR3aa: CSVEGGWGGRSYEQYF; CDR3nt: TGCAGCGTTGAAGGAGGCTGGGGCGGGAGATCCTACGAGCAGTACTTC
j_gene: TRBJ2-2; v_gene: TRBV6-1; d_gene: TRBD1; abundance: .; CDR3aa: CATDRDGELFF; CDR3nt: TGTGCCACCGACAGGGACGGGGAGCTGTTTTTT
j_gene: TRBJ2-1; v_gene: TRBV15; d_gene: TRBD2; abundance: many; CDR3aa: CATTPGPSGSYEQFF; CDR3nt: TGTGCCACCACCCCCGGGCCTAGCGGGAGCTATGAGCAGTTCTTC
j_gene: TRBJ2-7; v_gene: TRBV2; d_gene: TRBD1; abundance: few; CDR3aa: CASSRPGQGAREQYF; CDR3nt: TGTGCCAGCAGCCGTCCGGGACAGGGGGCGCGCGAGCAGTACTTC
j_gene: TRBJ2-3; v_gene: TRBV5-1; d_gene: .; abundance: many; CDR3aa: CASSSDVPQLDTQYF; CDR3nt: TGCGCCAGCAGCTCAGACGTCCCCCAATTAGATACGCAGTATTTT
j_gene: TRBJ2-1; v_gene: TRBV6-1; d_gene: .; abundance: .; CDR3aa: CASSDIADNEQFF; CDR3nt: TGTGCCAGCAGTGATATAGCGGACAATGAGCAGTTCTTC
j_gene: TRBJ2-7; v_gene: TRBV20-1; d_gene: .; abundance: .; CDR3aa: CSARRAGEQYF; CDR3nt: TGCAGTGCTAGAAGGGCTGGCGAGCAGTACTTC
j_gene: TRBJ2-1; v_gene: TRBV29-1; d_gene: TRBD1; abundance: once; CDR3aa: CSGRTGRINEQFF; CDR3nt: TGCAGCGGCAGGACAGGTAGGATAAATGAGCAGTTCTTC
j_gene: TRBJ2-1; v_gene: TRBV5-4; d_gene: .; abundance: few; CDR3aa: CASSLPEGPTEQFF; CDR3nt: TGTGCCAGCAGCTTACCCGAGGGGCCGACTGAGCAGTTCTTC
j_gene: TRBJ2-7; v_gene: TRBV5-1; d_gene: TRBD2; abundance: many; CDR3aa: CASSHGLAGTYEQYF; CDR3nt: TGCGCCAGCAGCCACGGACTAGCGGGAACCTACGAGCAGTACTTC
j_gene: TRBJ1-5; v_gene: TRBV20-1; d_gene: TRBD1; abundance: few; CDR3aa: CSARAGTGGLGQPQHF; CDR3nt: TGCAGTGCTAGAGCCGGGACAGGGGGCTTGGGTCAGCCCCAGCATTTT
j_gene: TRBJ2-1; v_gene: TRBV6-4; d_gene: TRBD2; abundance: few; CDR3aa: CASSDTGLAGAYNEQFF; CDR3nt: TGCGCCAGCAGTGATACTGGACTAGCGGGAGCCTACAATGAGCAGTTCTTC